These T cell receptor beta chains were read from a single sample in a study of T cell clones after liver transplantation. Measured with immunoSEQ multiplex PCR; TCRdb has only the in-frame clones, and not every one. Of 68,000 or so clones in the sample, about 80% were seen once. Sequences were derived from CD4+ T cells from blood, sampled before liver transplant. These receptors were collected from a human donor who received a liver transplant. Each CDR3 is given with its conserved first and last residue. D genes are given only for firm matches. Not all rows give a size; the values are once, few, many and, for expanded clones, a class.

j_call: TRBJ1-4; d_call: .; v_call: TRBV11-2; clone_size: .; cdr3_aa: CASSPGGSTNEKLFF; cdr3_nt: TGTGCCAGCAGCCCCGGGGGGTCAACTAATGAAAAACTGTTTTTT
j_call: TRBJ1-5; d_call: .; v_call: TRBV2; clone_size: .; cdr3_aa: CASSVRDGDQPQHF; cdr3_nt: TGTGCCAGCAGTGTCCGGGACGGAGATCAGCCCCAGCATTTT
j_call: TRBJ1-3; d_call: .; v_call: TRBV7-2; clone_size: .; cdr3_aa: CASSLELGRFSGNTIYF; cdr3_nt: TGTGCCAGCAGCTTAGAATTAGGGAGGTTCTCTGGAAACACCATATATTTT
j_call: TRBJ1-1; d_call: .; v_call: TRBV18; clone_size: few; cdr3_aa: CASSPDSEAFF; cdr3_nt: TGTGCCAGCTCCCCGGACAGTGAAGCTTTCTTT
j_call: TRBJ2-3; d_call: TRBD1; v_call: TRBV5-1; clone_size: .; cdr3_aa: CASSLNPGTGVADTQYF; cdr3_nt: TGCGCCAGCAGCTTAAACCCCGGGACAGGGGTAGCAGATACGCAGTATTTT
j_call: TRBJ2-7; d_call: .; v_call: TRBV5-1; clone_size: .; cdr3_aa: CASSLVGGGTGTYEQYF; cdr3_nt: TGCGCCAGCAGCTTGGTCGGAGGGGGAACAGGAACCTACGAGCAGTACTTC
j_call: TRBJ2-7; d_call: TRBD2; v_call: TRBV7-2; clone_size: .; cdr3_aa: CASSQGLAGGSEQYF; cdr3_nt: TGTGCCAGCAGCCAGGGACTAGCGGGAGGGAGCGAGCAGTACTTC
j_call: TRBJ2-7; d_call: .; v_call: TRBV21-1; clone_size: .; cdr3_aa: CASRRGREASYEQYF; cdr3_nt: TGTGCCAGCAGAAGGGGGCGGGAGGCCTCCTACGAGCAGTACTTC
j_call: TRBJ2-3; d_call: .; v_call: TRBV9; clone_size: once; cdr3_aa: CASSVEPVGSDTQYF; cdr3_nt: TGTGCCAGCAGCGTAGAGCCGGTCGGGTCAGATACGCAGTATTTT
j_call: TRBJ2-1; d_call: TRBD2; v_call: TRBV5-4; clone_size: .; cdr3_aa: CASSSPTSGRVNEQFF; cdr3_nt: TGTGCCAGCAGCTCGCCGACTAGCGGGCGAGTCAATGAGCAGTTCTTC
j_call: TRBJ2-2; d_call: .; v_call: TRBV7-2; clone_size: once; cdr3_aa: CASSQGPYTGELFF; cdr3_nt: TGTGCCAGCAGCCAGGGACCTTACACCGGGGAGCTGTTTTTT
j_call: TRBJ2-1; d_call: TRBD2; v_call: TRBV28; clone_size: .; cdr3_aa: CASSLWLAGVPNEQFF; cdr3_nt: TGTGCCAGCAGTTTATGGCTAGCGGGAGTCCCAAATGAGCAGTTCTTC
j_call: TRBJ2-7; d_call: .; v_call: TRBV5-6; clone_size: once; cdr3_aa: CASSLAGIYEQYF; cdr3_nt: TGTGCCAGCAGCTTGGCAGGAATCTACGAGCAGTACTTC
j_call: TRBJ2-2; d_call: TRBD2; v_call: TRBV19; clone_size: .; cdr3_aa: CASSKRTSGRTGELFF; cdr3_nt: TGTGCCAGTAGTAAGCGGACTAGCGGGAGAACCGGGGAGCTGTTTTTT
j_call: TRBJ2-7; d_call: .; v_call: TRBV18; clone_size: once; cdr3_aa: CASSPPSSNEQYF; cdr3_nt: TGTGCCAGCTCACCACCGAGCTCCAACGAGCAGTACTTC
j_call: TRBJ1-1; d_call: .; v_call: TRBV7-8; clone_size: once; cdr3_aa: CASSLQPSNAAFF; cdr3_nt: TGTGCCAGCAGCCTCCAACCCAGTAACGCAGCTTTCTTT
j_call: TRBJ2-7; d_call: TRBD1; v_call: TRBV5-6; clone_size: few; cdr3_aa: CASSKSGTGEQYF; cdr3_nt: TGTGCCAGCAGCAAATCCGGGACAGGCGAGCAGTACTTC
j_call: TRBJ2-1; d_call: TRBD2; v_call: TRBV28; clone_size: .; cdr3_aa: CAIPLLAGNYNEQFF; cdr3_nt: TGTGCCATTCCCCTTCTAGCGGGAAACTACAATGAGCAGTTCTTC
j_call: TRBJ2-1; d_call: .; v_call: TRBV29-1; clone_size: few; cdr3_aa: CSVEGVPNEQFF; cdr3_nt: TGCAGCGTTGAGGGGGTTCCCAATGAGCAGTTCTTC
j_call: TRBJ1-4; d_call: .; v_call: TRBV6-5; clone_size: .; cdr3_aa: CASSYSQLTNEKLFF; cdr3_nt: TGTGCCAGCAGTTACTCCCAGCTAACTAATGAAAAACTGTTTTTT
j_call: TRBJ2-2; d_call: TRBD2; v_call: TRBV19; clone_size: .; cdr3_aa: CASSMVGLAGQRGTGELFF; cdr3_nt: TGTGCCAGTAGTATGGTGGGGCTAGCGGGACAAAGGGGCACCGGGGAGCTGTTTTTT
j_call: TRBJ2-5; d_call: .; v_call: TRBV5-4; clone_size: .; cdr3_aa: CASSFGRGSETQYF; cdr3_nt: TGTGCCAGCAGCTTTGGACGGGGATCGGAGACCCAGTACTTC
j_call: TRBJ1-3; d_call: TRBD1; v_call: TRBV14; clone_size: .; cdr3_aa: CASSHRDSLSGNTIYF; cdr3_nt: TGTGCCAGCAGCCACCGGGACAGCCTCTCTGGAAACACCATATATTTT
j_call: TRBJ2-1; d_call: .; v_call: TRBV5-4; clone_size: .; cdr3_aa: CASRGGRMSYNEQFF; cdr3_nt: TGTGCCAGCAGAGGGGGGCGGATGTCCTACAATGAGCAGTTCTTC
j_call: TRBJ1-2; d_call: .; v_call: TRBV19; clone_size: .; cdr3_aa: CASGGAWGYTF; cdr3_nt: TGTGCCAGTGGAGGGGCCTGGGGCTACACCTTC
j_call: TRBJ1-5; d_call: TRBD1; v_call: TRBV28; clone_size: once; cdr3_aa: CASKGAGKPLGNQPQHF; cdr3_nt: TGTGCCAGCAAGGGGGCCGGAAAACCCCTTGGCAATCAGCCCCAGCATTTT
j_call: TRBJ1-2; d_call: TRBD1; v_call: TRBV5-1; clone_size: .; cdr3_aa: CASSLGQGERYTF; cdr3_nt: TGCGCCAGCAGCTTGGGACAGGGAGAGCGCTACACCTTC
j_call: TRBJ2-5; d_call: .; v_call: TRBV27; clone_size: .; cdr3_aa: CASSLEGGAGTQYF; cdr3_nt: TGTGCCAGCAGTTTAGAAGGAGGGGCTGGGACCCAGTACTTC
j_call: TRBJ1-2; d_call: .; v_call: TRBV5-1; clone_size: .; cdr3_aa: CASSLGRDYGYTF; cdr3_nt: TGCGCCAGCAGCTTGGGGAGGGACTATGGCTACACCTTC
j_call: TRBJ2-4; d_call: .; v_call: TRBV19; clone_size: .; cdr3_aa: CASIGAGRVRFQYF; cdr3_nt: TGTGCCAGTATAGGTGCGGGAAGGGTCAGGTTTCAGTACTTC
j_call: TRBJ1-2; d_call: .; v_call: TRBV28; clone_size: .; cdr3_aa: CASSPPGSGYTF; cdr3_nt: TGTGCCAGCAGCCCCCCGGGCTCTGGCTACACCTTC
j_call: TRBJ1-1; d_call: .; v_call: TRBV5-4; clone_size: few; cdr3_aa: CASSLNTEAFF; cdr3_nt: TGTGCCAGCAGCTTGAACACTGAAGCTTTCTTT
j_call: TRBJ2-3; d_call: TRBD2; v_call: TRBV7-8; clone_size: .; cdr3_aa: CASSLGPGGSADTQYF; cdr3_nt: TGTGCCAGCAGCCTTGGGCCGGGAGGATCCGCAGATACGCAGTATTTT